This TCR beta chain was documented in a study of cytomegalovirus exposure and HLA in healthy donors. Germline trimming cut 1 base from V and 9 bases from J; bases unmatched to any gene: 5. This CDR3 spans 16 amino acids. Germline loops: CDR1 LGHNA, CDR2 YSLEER. The PCR ran on 60 Vbeta and 13 Jbeta primers. Some clones are missing from TCRdb's copy, which holds only in-frame ones; the method was immunoSEQ multiplex PCR. The table records 100,000 to 150,000 clones, 82% of them present only once. This clone has only a few counts. Its antigen is unidentified. General study points: The study listed approximately 160 cytomegalovirus-associated TCR beta chains. Analysis performed later found more than 15,000 TCR beta sequences associated with HLA alleles at 0.05 false discovery rate. Prior analysis indicated that the majority of TCR beta V segments exhibited productivity approximately 87% or approximately 30% of the time.

The receptor's source is a boy aged 2-9 years in good health and CMV-seronegative. Sequenced input: PBMCs. This chain joins TRBV4-3 and TRBJ1-6; 11 nucleotides agree with TRBD1. CDR3 in amino acids: CASSQGPGQGGSPLHF. CDR3 DNA: TGCGCCAGCAGCCAAGGCCCGGGACAGGGGGGTTCACCCCTCCACTTT.